This TCR beta chain comes out of a study of breast tumors, draining lymph nodes, adjacent tissues. Study-wide findings and caveats: Tumor repertoires ranked between lymph nodes and nontumor tissue in diversity, with V and J gene preferences. Data only fit, rather than demonstrated, lymph node origin of most tumor T cells.

TCRdb recomputed calls from the multiplex PCR reads with MiXCR, one row per CDR3 protein. The table has 11,000 or so distinct CDR3 sequences, around 36% seen once. There are 17 residues in the CDR3. CDR1 is DFQATT and CDR2 is SNEGSKA in the germline V gene (reference sequence). The V end was cut by 4 bases, the J end by 0 bases, with 19 bases between. This clonotype was detected a few times. Its target is unknown. The chain combines TRBV20-1 with TRBJ2-4; a possible D gene is TRBD1 (6 bases). The clonotype was recovered from a female donor with breast cancer. Some clones in this sample may be carry-over from other donors' samples. Sample: breast tumor tissue. The chain's CDR3 is CSATKPGQKLAKNIQYF. The CDR3 DNA sequence: TGCAGTGCTACTAAGCCGGGACAAAAATTAGCCAAAAACATTCAGTACTTC.